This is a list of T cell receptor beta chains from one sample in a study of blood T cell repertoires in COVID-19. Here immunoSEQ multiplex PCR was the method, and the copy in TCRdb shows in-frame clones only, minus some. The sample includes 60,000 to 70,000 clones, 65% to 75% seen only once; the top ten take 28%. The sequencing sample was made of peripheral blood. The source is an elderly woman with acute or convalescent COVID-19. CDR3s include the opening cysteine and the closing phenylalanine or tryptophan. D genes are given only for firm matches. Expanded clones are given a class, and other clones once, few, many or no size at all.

CASGLGATGALNQPQHF | TGTGCTAGTGGTTTGGGCGCCACAGGGGCTCTCAATCAGCCCCAGCATTTT | TRBJ1-5 | - | TRBV12-5 | TRBD1
CASSLVDRVNSPLHF | TGTGCCAGCAGCTTGGTTGACAGGGTTAATTCACCCCTCCACTTT | TRBJ1-6 | - | TRBV5-6 | TRBD1
CASSLDTEVKSQHF | TGTGCCAGCAGCTTAGACACGGAGGTCAAGTCCCAGCATTTT | TRBJ1-5 | few | TRBV7-9 | -
CASSLITSSYEQYF | TGTGCCAGCAGCTTAATAACTAGCTCCTACGAGCAGTACTTC | TRBJ2-7 | - | TRBV7-2 | -
CATARERVSGNTIYF | TGTGCCACCGCGAGGGAGCGTGTATCTGGAAACACCATATATTTT | TRBJ1-3 | - | TRBV15 | -
CASSWEVADTQYF | TGCGCCAGCAGCTGGGAGGTCGCAGATACGCAGTATTTT | TRBJ2-3 | - | TRBV5-1 | -
CASSVEDSEGNTIYF | TGTGCCAGCAGCGTAGAGGACAGTGAAGGAAACACCATATATTTT | TRBJ1-3 | - | TRBV9 | -
CASSFPGASPLHF | TGTGCCAGCAGTTTCCCCGGAGCATCACCCCTCCACTTT | TRBJ1-6 | - | TRBV27 | -
CASSQLDRGVGSPLHF | TGTGCCAGCAGCCAACTCGACAGGGGTGTCGGTTCACCCCTCCACTTT | TRBJ1-6 | - | TRBV11-2 | TRBD1
CATSPSTSGSDEQFF | TGTGCCACCAGCCCTTCGACTAGCGGGAGCGATGAGCAGTTCTTC | TRBJ2-1 | many | TRBV24-1 | TRBD2
CSASPVGNYGYTF | TGCAGTGCTAGTCCCGTCGGGAACTATGGCTACACCTTC | TRBJ1-2 | - | TRBV20-1 | -
CASSFGINTGELFF | TGTGCCAGCAGCTTCGGGATAAACACCGGGGAGCTGTTTTTT | TRBJ2-2 | - | TRBV11-2 | -
CASSTRTGVLKYNEQFF | TGTGCCAGCAGCACACGGACAGGGGTCCTAAAATACAATGAGCAGTTCTTC | TRBJ2-1 | - | TRBV5-6 | TRBD1
CASSSQGVSGNTIYF | TGTGCCAGCAGTTCACAGGGTGTCTCTGGAAACACCATATATTTT | TRBJ1-3 | - | TRBV28 | -
CASSLALLGLNEKLFF | TGTGCCAGCAGCTTAGCGCTTTTGGGCTTGAATGAAAAACTGTTTTTT | TRBJ1-4 | few | TRBV7-9 | -
CASSASRVASEAFF | TGTGCCAGCAGTGCTAGTCGGGTAGCCTCAGAAGCTTTCTTT | TRBJ1-1 | - | TRBV2 | -
CSASLREGPRAAKNIQYF | TGCAGTGCTAGTTTGCGGGAGGGCCCAAGAGCAGCCAAAAACATTCAGTACTTC | TRBJ2-4 | - | TRBV20-1 | TRBD2
CASKPGSYEQYF | TGTGCCAGCAAACCGGGGTCTTACGAGCAGTACTTC | TRBJ2-7 | - | TRBV6-5 | -
CASSLTSGSGGELFF | TGTGCCAGCAGCTTAACTAGCGGGAGTGGCGGGGAGCTGTTTTTT | TRBJ2-2 | - | TRBV7-2 | TRBD2
CASSVGEQNIQYF | TGTGCCAGCAGTGTCGGTGAGCAAAACATTCAGTACTTC | TRBJ2-4 | few | TRBV2 | -
CASSLNVIYGYTF | TGTGCCAGCAGCTTGAATGTAATTTATGGCTACACCTTC | TRBJ1-2 | - | TRBV5-4 | -
CSVEGAGTSGKVDIQYF | TGCAGCGTTGAAGGTGCGGGGACTAGCGGGAAGGTAGACATTCAGTACTTC | TRBJ2-4 | - | TRBV29-1 | TRBD2
CASSFGTSGYNEQFF | TGCGCCAGCAGCTTCGGGACTAGCGGCTACAATGAGCAGTTCTTC | TRBJ2-1 | - | TRBV5-1 | TRBD2
CASSLEDRNTEAFF | TGTGCCAGCAGCTTAGAGGACAGGAACACTGAAGCTTTCTTT | TRBJ1-1 | - | TRBV11-3 | -
CASGQGAPETQYF | TGTGCCAGCGGACAGGGGGCCCCAGAGACCCAGTACTTC | TRBJ2-5 | - | TRBV28 | TRBD1
CASSKRGYEQYF | TGTGCCAGCAGTAAAAGGGGTTACGAGCAGTACTTC | TRBJ2-7 | few | TRBV6-5 | -
CASSKGLADFTDTQYF | TGCGCCAGCAGCAAGGGACTAGCGGACTTCACAGATACGCAGTATTTT | TRBJ2-3 | once | TRBV5-1 | TRBD2
CASSQDPGSDQPQHF | TGTGCCAGCAGCCAAGATCCGGGGTCAGATCAGCCCCAGCATTTT | TRBJ1-5 | - | TRBV3-1/TRBV3-2 | -
CASSLDTGGLRETQYF | TGTGCCAGCAGTTTAGATACAGGGGGATTAAGAGAGACCCAGTACTTC | TRBJ2-5 | - | TRBV28 | TRBD1
CASSSGGASYNEQFF | TGTGCCAGCAGCTCAGGGGGCGCATCCTACAATGAGCAGTTCTTC | TRBJ2-1 | - | TRBV28 | TRBD1
CATEERQGTYEQYF | TGTGCCACCGAGGAAAGACAGGGTACCTACGAGCAGTACTTC | TRBJ2-7 | once | TRBV10-3 | TRBD1
CASRKITGQGSEAFF | TGTGCCAGCAGGAAAATAACGGGACAGGGTTCTGAAGCTTTCTTT | TRBJ1-1 | - | TRBV7-8 | TRBD1
CASRTWDYGYTF | TGTGCCAGCCGGACATGGGACTATGGCTACACCTTC | TRBJ1-2 | once | TRBV28 | -
CASSPPGTPNEQFF | TGTGCCAGCAGCCCCCCGGGAACTCCCAATGAGCAGTTCTTC | TRBJ2-1 | - | TRBV7-2 | -
CASSLRDYNEQFF | TGCGCCAGCAGCTTACGGGACTACAATGAGCAGTTCTTC | TRBJ2-1 | - | TRBV5-1 | -
CASSVVGDFGDGYTF | TGTGCCAGCAGCGTAGTCGGCGACTTCGGGGATGGCTACACCTTC | TRBJ1-2 | - | TRBV9 | -